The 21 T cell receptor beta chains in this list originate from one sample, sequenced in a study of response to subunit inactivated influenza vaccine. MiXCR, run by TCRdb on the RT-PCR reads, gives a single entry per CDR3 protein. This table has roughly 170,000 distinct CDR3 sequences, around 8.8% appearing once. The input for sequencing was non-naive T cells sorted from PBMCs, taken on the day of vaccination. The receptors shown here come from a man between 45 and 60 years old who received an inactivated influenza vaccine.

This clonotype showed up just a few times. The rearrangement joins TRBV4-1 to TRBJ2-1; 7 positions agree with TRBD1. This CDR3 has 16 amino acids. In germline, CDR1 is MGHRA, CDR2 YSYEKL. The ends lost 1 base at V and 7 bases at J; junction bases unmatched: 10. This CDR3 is CASSQGLGGSTNEQFF. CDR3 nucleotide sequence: TGCGCCAGCAGCCAAGGGTTAGGGGGCTCAACGAATGAGCAGTTCTTC.

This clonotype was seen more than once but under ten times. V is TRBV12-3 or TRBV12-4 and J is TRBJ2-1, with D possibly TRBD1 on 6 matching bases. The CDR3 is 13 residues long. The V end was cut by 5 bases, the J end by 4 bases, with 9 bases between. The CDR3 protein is CASSVGQYNEQFF. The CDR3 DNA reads TGTGCCAGCAGTGTAGGACAGTACAATGAGCAGTTCTTC.

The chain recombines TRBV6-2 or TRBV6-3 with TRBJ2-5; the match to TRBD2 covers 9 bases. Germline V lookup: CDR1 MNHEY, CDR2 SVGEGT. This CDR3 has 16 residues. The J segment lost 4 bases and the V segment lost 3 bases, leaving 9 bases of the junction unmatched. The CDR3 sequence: CASSYLAGKSRETQYF. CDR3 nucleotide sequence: TGTGCCAGCAGTTATCTAGCGGGAAAGTCCCGAGAGACCCAGTACTTC.

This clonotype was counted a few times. DNA for the CDR3: TGCAGTGCTAGAGACCCCCGGACAGGGCAGTACAATGAGCAGTTCTTC. Translated, it gives CSARDPRTGQYNEQFF. This chain links TRBV20-1 with TRBJ2-1, with 8 bases matching TRBD1. V was pared by 0 bases and J by 4 bases, with 8 bases of the junction left unmatched. The V gene's germline CDR1 is DFQATT and CDR2 SNEGSKA (reference sequence). This CDR3 comprises 16 residues.

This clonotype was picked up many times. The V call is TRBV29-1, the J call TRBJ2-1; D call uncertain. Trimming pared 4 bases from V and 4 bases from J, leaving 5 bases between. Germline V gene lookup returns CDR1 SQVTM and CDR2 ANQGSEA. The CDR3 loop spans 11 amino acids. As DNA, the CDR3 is TGCAGCGTTGGGAGTTACAATGAGCAGTTCTTC. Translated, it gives CSVGSYNEQFF.

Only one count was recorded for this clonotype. The CDR3 protein is CASSLYVEHETQYF. The CDR3 region has the DNA TGTGCCAGCAGCCTTTATGTGGAACACGAGACCCAGTACTTC. This rearrangement joins TRBV7-8 to TRBJ2-5; D gene ambiguous. V was trimmed by 5 bases and J by 5 bases, leaving 15 bases between them. CDR1 is SGHVS, CDR2 FQNEAQ, per germline. CDR3 size: 14 residues.

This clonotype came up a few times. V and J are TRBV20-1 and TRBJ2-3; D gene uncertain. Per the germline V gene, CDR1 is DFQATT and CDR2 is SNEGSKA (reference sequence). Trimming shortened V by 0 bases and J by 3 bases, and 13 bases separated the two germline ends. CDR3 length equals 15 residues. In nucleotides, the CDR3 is TGCAGTGCTAGAGATCGGGTAGCTGGGACAGATACGCAGTATTTT. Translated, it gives CSARDRVAGTDTQYF.

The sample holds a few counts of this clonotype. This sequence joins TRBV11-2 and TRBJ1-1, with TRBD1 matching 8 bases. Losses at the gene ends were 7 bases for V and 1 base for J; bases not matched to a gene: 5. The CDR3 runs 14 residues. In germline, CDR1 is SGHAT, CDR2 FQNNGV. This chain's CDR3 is CASTPGTGNTEAFF. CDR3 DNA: TGTGCCAGCACCCCAGGGACAGGGAACACTGAAGCTTTCTTT.

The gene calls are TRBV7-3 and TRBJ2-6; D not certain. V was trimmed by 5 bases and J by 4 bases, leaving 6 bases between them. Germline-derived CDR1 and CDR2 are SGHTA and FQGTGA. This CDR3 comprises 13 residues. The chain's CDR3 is CASSQGGANVLTF. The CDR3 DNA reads TGTGCCAGCAGCCAAGGGGGGGCCAACGTCCTGACTTTC.

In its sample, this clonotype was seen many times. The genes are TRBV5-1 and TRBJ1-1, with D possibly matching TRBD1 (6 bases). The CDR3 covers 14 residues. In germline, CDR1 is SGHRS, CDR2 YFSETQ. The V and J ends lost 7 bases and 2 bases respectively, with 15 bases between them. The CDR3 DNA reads TGCGCCAGCGGACGAGGGGGGACCAACACTGAAGCTTTCTTT. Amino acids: CASGRGGTNTEAFF.

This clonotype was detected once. The chain's CDR3 is CSARFGRGARETQYF. DNA of the CDR3: TGCAGTGCTAGATTTGGCAGGGGCGCCCGGGAGACCCAGTACTTC. The rearrangement links TRBV20-1 to TRBJ2-5; D possibly corresponds to TRBD1 (6 bases). Germline CDR1 DFQATT, CDR2 SNEGSKA (reference sequence). Trimming removed 2 bases from V and 5 bases from J, with 18 bases in between. CDR3 length: 15 amino acids.

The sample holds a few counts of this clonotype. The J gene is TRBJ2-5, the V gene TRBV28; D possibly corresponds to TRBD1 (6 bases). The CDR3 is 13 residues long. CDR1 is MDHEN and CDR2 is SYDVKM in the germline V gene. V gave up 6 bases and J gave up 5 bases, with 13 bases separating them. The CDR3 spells CASRPQGLETQYF. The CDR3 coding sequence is TGTGCCAGCAGGCCTCAGGGGTTGGAGACCCAGTACTTC.

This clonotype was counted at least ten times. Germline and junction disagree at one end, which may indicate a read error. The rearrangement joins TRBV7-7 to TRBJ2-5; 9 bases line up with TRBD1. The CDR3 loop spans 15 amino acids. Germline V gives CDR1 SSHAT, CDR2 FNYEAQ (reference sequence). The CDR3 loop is CASSRTGTGQETQYF. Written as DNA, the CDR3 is TGTGCTAGCAGCAGAACCGGGACAGGGCAAGAGACCCAGTACTTC. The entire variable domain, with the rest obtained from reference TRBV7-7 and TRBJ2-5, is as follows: GAGVSQSPRYKVTKRGQDVTLRCDPISSHATLYWYQQALGQGPEFLTYFNYEAQPDKSGLPSDRFSAERPEGSISTLTIQRTEQRDSAMYRCASSRTGTGQETQYFGPGTRLLVL.

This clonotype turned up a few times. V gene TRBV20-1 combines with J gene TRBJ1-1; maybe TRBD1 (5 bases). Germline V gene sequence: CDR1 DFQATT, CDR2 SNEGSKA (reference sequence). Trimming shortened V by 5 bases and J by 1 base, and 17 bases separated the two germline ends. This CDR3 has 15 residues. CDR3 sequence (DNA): TGCAGTGCTCTTGAGGGGTCGGTTTCGAACACTGAAGCTTTCTTT. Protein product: CSALEGSVSNTEAFF.

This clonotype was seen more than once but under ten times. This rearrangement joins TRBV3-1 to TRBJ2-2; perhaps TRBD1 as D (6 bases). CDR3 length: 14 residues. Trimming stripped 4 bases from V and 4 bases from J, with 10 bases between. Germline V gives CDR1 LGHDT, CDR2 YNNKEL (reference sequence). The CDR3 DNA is TGTGCCAGCAGCCCAGGGGTTGTCACCGGGGAGCTGTTTTTT. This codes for CASSPGVVTGELFF.

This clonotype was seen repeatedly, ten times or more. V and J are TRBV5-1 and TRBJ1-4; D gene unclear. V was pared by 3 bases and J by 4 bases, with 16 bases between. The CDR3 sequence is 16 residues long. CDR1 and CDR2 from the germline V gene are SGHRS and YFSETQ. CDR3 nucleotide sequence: TGCGCCAGCAGCTATGGACCTACCCGAATTAATGAAAAACTGTTTTTT. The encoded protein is CASSYGPTRINEKLFF.

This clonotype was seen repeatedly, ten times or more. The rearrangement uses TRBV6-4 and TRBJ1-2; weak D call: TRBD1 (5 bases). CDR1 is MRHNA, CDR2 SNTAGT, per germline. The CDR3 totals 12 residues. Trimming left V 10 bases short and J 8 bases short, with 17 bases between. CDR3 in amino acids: CATMGRVEGYTF. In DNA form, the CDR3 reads TGTGCCACAATGGGCAGGGTTGAGGGCTACACCTTC.

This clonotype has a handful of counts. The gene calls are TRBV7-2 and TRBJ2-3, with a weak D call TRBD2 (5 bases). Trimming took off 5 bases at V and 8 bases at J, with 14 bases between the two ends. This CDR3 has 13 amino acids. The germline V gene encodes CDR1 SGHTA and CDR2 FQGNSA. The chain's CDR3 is CASSPTGIPTQYF. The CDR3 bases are TGTGCCAGCAGCCCCACCGGGATCCCTACGCAGTATTTT.

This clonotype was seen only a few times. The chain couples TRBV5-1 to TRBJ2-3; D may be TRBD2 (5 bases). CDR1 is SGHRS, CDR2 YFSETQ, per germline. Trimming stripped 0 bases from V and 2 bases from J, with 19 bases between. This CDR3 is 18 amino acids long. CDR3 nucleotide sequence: TGCGCCAGCAGCTTGGCCTTTAGCGCTCAGCCCATCACAGATACGCAGTATTTT. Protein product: CASSLAFSAQPITDTQYF.

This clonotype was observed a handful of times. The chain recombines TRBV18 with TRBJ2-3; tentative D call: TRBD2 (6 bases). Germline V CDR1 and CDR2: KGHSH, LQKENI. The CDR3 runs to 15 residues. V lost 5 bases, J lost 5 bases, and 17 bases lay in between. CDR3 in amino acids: CASSSYVGSGDTQYF. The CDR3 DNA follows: TGTGCCAGCTCATCATACGTCGGTAGCGGAGATACGCAGTATTTT.

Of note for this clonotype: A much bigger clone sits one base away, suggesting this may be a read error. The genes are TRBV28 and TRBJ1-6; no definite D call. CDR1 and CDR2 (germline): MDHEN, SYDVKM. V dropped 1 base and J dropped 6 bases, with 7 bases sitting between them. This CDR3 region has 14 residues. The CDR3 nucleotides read TGTGCCAGCAGTTTATCAAGGTCTAATTCACCCCTCCACTTT. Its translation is CASSLSRSNSPLHF.